This TCR beta chain was profiled in a study of blood T cell repertoires in COVID-19. Study context: T cells, B-cell-depleted T cells, or PBMCs supplied cDNA or gDNA.

Repertoires were generated with immunoSEQ multiplex PCR, while TCRdb's copy carries only in-frame clones and drops some. Found here are about 130,000 clones, roughly 80% of them singletons; the top ten hold 6%. CDR3 length: 16 amino acids. Germline V gene sequence: CDR1 SGHKS, CDR2 YYEKEE (reference sequence). The V gene end was trimmed by 0 bases and the J gene end by 5 bases; junction bases not matched to a gene: 2. What was sequenced was peripheral blood. The chain is built from TRBV5-5 and TRBJ2-3; 14 bases agree with TRBD2. This TCR derives from a man aged 80 or over with COVID-19, enrolled during active disease. The CDR3 DNA sequence: TGTGCCAGCAGCTTGGATGGACTAGCGGGAGGAGATACGCAGTATTTT. This translates into CASSLDGLAGGDTQYF. The full variable domain, its missing parts supplied by reference TRBV5-5 and TRBJ2-3, is DAGVTQSPTHLIKTRGQQVTLRCSPISGHKSVSWYQQVLGQGPQFIFQYYEKEERGRGNFPDRFSARQFPNYSSELNVNALLLGDSALYLCASSLDGLAGGDTQYFGPGTRLTVL.